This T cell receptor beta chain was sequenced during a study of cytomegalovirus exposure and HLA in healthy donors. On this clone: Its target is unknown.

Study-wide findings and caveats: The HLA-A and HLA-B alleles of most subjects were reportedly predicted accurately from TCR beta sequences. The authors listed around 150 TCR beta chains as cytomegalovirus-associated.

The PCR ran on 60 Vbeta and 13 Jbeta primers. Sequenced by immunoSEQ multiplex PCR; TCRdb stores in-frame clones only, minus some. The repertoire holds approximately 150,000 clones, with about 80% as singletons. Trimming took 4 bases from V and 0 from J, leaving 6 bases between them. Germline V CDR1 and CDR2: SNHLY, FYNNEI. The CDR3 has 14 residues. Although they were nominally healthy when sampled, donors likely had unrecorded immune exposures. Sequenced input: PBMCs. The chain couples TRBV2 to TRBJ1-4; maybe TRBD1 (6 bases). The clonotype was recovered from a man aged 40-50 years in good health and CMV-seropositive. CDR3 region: CASSGQATNEKLFF. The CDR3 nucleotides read TGTGCCAGCAGTGGACAGGCAACTAATGAAAAACTGTTTTTT.